The 7 T cell receptor beta chains reported below all come from one sample, sequenced in a study of blood T cell repertoires in COVID-19. Here immunoSEQ multiplex PCR was the method, and the copy in TCRdb shows in-frame clones only, minus some. This sample has over 50,000 clones, with around four fifths found just once. The sequencing sample was made of peripheral blood. These TCRs come from a man aged 70 or older with acute or convalescent COVID-19.

V usage is TRBV7-9 and J usage is TRBJ2-5; unclear D gene. This CDR3 has 12 residues. Germline CDR1 and CDR2: SEHNR and FQNEAQ (reference sequence). Trimming left V 3 bases short and J 5 bases short, with 7 bases between. The CDR3 loop reads CASSLGRETQYF. The CDR3 DNA is TGTGCCAGCAGCTTGGGCCGTGAGACCCAGTACTTC.

The chain carries TRBV19 and TRBJ2-7; 11 bases are a match to TRBD1. The V segment lost 4 bases and the J segment 0 bases; nucleotides outside the gene matches: 2. Germline CDR1 and CDR2: LNHDA and SQIVND (reference sequence). The CDR3 has 15 residues. The CDR3 DNA follows: TGTGCCAGTAGTAAGGGACAGGGGGGCTCCTACGAGCAGTACTTC. This gives the protein CASSKGQGGSYEQYF.

This chain connects TRBV4-1 to TRBJ2-5; 10 bases agree with TRBD1. Trimming took 3 bases from V and 3 from J; bases not matched to a gene: 4. Germline V gene sequence: CDR1 MGHRA, CDR2 YSYEKL. The CDR3 extends over 15 amino acids. The CDR3 sequence is CASSHGDRGEETQYF. The CDR3 DNA follows: TGCGCCAGCAGCCATGGGGACAGGGGAGAAGAGACCCAGTACTTC.

The genes are TRBV5-6 and TRBJ1-4; 9 nucleotides match TRBD1. The germline gives CDR1 SGHDT, CDR2 YYEEEE. CDR3 length: 14 residues. Unmatched junction bases numbered 2, after V lost 4 bases and J lost 4 bases. CDR3 region: CASSLDRGNEKLFF. As DNA, the CDR3 is TGTGCCAGCAGCCTGGACAGGGGTAATGAAAAACTGTTTTTT.

The chain recombines TRBV19 with TRBJ1-2, with TRBD1 matching over 8 bases. Losses at the gene ends were 3 bases for V and 6 bases for J; bases not matched to a gene: 9. This CDR3 contains 15 residues. Per germline, CDR1 LNHDA and CDR2 SQIVND (reference sequence). The CDR3 DNA follows: TGTGCCAGTAGTATCGTCACAGGGGGAATGAATGGCTACACCTTC. Protein sequence: CASSIVTGGMNGYTF. The whole variable domain, remainder taken from reference TRBV19 and TRBJ1-2, is DGGITQSPKYLFRKEGQNVTLSCEQNLNHDAMYWYRQDPGQGLRLIYYSQIVNDFQKGDIAEGYSVSREKKESFPLTVTSAQKNPTAFYLCASSIVTGGMNGYTFGSGTRLTVV.

The chain is built from TRBV5-4 and TRBJ1-5, with D hard to call. The germline V and J ends were trimmed by 2 bases and 4 bases, with 7 bases remaining between them. Germline V gene sequence: CDR1 SGHNT, CDR2 YYREEE (reference sequence). The CDR3 length is 13 residues. The CDR3 nucleotides read TGTGCCAGCAGCTTAGGCAGGAATCAGCCCCAGCATTTT. This codes for CASSLGRNQPQHF. Supplemented by reference TRBV5-4 and TRBJ1-5, the full variable domain reads ETGVTQSPTHLIKTRGQQVTLRCSSQSGHNTVSWYQQALGQGPQFIFQYYREEENGRGNFPPRFSGLQFPNYSSELNVNALELDDSALYLCASSLGRNQPQHFGDGTRLSIL.

The chain combines TRBV29-1 with TRBJ2-7; 7 bases match TRBD2. The trim removed 7 bases at V and 0 bases at J, leaving 12 bases unmatched. The germline CDR1 and CDR2 sequences are SQVTM and ANQGSEA. The CDR3 runs 15 residues. The CDR3 nucleotides are TGCAGCGCCCGAGAGGGAGGGCTGATCTCCTACGAGCAGTACTTC. It is translated as CSAREGGLISYEQYF.